These 22 T cell receptor beta chains were sequenced from one sample in a study of memory CD4+ T cells and cytomegalovirus serostatus. The sort gate was single viable CD3+CD4+CD8-CD45RO+ cells for memory CD4+ T cells. Profiling relied on immunoSEQ multiplex PCR, and the TCRdb table lists in-frame clones only, not all of them. This sample has over 50,000 clones; approximately 78% occur once, and the top ten carry 0.88%. The specimen was memory CD4+ T cells from blood. The receptors originated from an adult in good health and CMV-seronegative.

The rearrangement joins TRBV19 to TRBJ2-3, with TRBD1 matching 11 bases. The V segment lost 6 bases and the J segment 6 bases; nucleotides outside the gene matches: 8. CDR1 and CDR2 (germline): LNHDA, SQIVND (reference sequence). The CDR3 consists of 15 residues. CDR3 coding DNA: TGTGCCAGTAGCCGGACAGGGGGCTGGAGGGATACGCAGTATTTT. As protein: CASSRTGGWRDTQYF. Together with reference TRBV19 and TRBJ2-3, the CDR3 gives the full variable domain: DGGITQSPKYLFRKEGQNVTLSCEQNLNHDAMYWYRQDPGQGLRLIYYSQIVNDFQKGDIAEGYSVSREKKESFPLTVTSAQKNPTAFYLCASSRTGGWRDTQYFGPGTRLTVL.

This clone was counted a single time. The chain joins TRBV7-6 to TRBJ2-1; 7 nucleotides align to TRBD2. CDR3 length equals 15 residues. Germline V gene sequence: CDR1 SGHVS, CDR2 FNYEAQ. V lost 3 bases to trimming and J lost 7 bases; unmatched junction nucleotides: 9. This CDR3 is CASSFTAGWGNEQFF. The CDR3 coding sequence is TGTGCCAGCAGCTTCACAGCGGGGTGGGGGAATGAGCAGTTCTTC.

This rearrangement joins TRBV7-2 to TRBJ1-6; D uncertain. Germline-derived CDR1 and CDR2 are SGHTA and FQGNSA. V was trimmed by 1 base and J by 0 bases, leaving 1 base between them. The CDR3 has 14 residues. The CDR3 DNA reads TGTGCCAGCAGCTTAGGCTCCTATAATTCACCCCTCCACTTT. Encoded protein: CASSLGSYNSPLHF.

The chain recombines TRBV5-1 with TRBJ1-1; 8 bases match TRBD1. This CDR3 is 14 amino acids long. In germline, CDR1 is SGHRS, CDR2 YFSETQ. After removal of 4 bases from V and 4 bases from J, the junction contained 6 bases not matched to a gene. CDR3 protein: CASSGQGAGTEAFF. The CDR3 DNA is TGCGCCAGCAGCGGGCAGGGGGCGGGCACTGAAGCTTTCTTT.

J is TRBJ2-5 and V is TRBV29-1; 9 bases map to TRBD2. Unmatched junction bases numbered 7, after V lost 4 bases and J lost 4 bases. Germline V gene lookup returns CDR1 SQVTM and CDR2 ANQGSEA. There are 14 residues in the CDR3. The CDR3 DNA reads as TGCAGCGTTGTGTGGGCGGGAGGGCCAGAGACCCAGTACTTC. Translating gives CSVVWAGGPETQYF.

The rearrangement joins TRBV9 to TRBJ2-3, with D unclear. Trimming pared 3 bases from V and 0 bases from J, leaving 8 bases between. Looked up from germline, CDR1 is SGDLS and CDR2 is YYNGEE. This CDR3 spans 14 amino acids. The CDR3 region is CASSGPGSTDTQYF. The CDR3, as DNA: TGTGCCAGCAGCGGCCCCGGTAGCACAGATACGCAGTATTTT.

In this sample, this clone turned up a few times. V usage is TRBV7-2 and J usage is TRBJ2-1; D gene uncertain. The CDR3 spans 15 residues. Deletions cut 5 bases from V and 7 bases from J, with 18 bases between. Germline CDR1 SGHTA, CDR2 FQGNSA. The CDR3 coding sequence is TGTGCCAGCAGCGCTAGAAGGGTTCTGACTAATGAGCAGTTCTTC. Its protein is CASSARRVLTNEQFF.

V gene TRBV7-9 combines with J gene TRBJ2-4; D remains ambiguous. The CDR3 loop spans 17 amino acids. The V gene's germline CDR1 is SEHNR and CDR2 FQNEAQ (reference sequence). V lost 5 bases and J 0 bases, leaving 17 bases between the germline ends. CDR3 protein: CASSPRLSRLAKNIQYF. The CDR3 nucleotides read TGTGCCAGCAGCCCTAGGCTCAGCAGGCTAGCCAAAAACATTCAGTACTTC.

This clone was observed at least ten times. This chain uses TRBV18 with TRBJ2-5; TRBD2 aligns across 8 bases. CDR1 KGHSH and CDR2 LQKENI come from the germline V gene. The CDR3 is made up of 16 amino acids. With V trimmed by 0 bases and J by 1 base, 4 bases remained unmatched. The CDR3 here is CASSPPTSGLQETQYF. The CDR3 DNA is TGTGCCAGCTCACCACCCACTAGCGGACTCCAAGAGACCCAGTACTTC.

This clone has only a few counts. The chain is built from TRBV29-1 and TRBJ1-2, with 7 bases matching TRBD1. The CDR3 runs to 12 residues. Trimming at V came to 2 bases and at J to 7 bases, leaving 4 bases not matched to a gene. The V gene's germline CDR1 is SQVTM and CDR2 ANQGSEA. Here the CDR3 DNA reads TGCAGCGTTGAAACGTCAGGGGGTGGCTACACCTTC. It specifies CSVETSGGGYTF.

The V call is TRBV7-8, the J call TRBJ1-3, with 7 nucleotides matching TRBD1. Looked up from germline, CDR1 is SGHVS and CDR2 is FQNEAQ. The CDR3 sequence is 17 residues long. V trimming: 5 bases; J trimming: 3 bases; junction bases outside the gene matches: 13. CDR3 in DNA: TGTGCCAGCAGCCCATCACGACAGGGTAGAGATGGAAACACCATATATTTT. Its translation is CASSPSRQGRDGNTIYF.

The CDR3 nucleotides are TGTGCCAGCAGCACCCGGGACAGGGGGAAGGGGGCGAACACTGAAGCTTTCTTT. This gives the protein CASSTRDRGKGANTEAFF. This chain uses TRBV9 with TRBJ1-1, with 11 bases aligning to TRBD1. J gave up 1 base and V 4 bases, and 12 bases lay outside the gene matches. The length of the CDR3 is 18 residues. Per the germline V gene, CDR1 is SGDLS and CDR2 is YYNGEE.

The chain carries TRBV5-1 and TRBJ2-2; D remains unclear. Trimming took off 0 bases at V and 0 bases at J, with 6 bases between the two ends. This CDR3 comprises 15 residues. Germline values: CDR1 SGHRS, CDR2 YFSETQ. This chain's CDR3 is CASSLGASNTGELFF. The DNA for the CDR3 is TGCGCCAGCAGCTTGGGTGCTTCGAACACCGGGGAGCTGTTTTTT.

This chain uses TRBV5-1 with TRBJ2-3; 9 bases are a match to TRBD1. This CDR3 has 15 residues. V gave up 2 bases and J gave up 6 bases; unmatched junction bases: 7. CDR1 and CDR2 from the germline V gene are SGHRS and YFSETQ. CDR3 sequence (DNA): TGCGCCAGCAGCTTCGGGGACAGGGAGGGGGATACGCAGTATTTT. Translating it yields CASSFGDREGDTQYF.

This clone has just one count. V usage is TRBV18 and J usage is TRBJ2-7; D ambiguous. Deletions cut 3 bases from V and 7 bases from J, with 13 bases between. The CDR3 has 13 amino acids. Germline CDR1 is KGHSH and CDR2 is LQKENI. For the CDR3, the DNA is TGTGCCAGCTCACCGATGGCGGCGGTAGAGCAGTACTTC. Translating it yields CASSPMAAVEQYF.

This sequence joins TRBV6-6 and TRBJ1-4; 8 bases are a match to TRBD1. J lost 5 bases, V lost 6 bases, and 8 bases had no gene match. Per germline, CDR1 MNHNY and CDR2 SVGAGI (reference sequence). There are 15 residues in the CDR3. CDR3 residues: CASSLTTGENEKLFF. CDR3 coding DNA: TGTGCCAGCAGCCTAACGACAGGGGAAAATGAAAAACTGTTTTTT.

V and J are TRBV5-6 and TRBJ2-7; D is unresolved. V lost 0 bases and J 3 bases, leaving 10 bases between the germline ends. The CDR3 has 14 residues. Germline V lookup: CDR1 SGHDT, CDR2 YYEEEE. CDR3: CASSLAARHYEQYF. CDR3 DNA sequence: TGTGCCAGCAGCTTGGCCGCCAGACACTACGAGCAGTACTTC.

This chain uses TRBV10-2 with TRBJ2-2; 7 bases align to TRBD1. The CDR3 length is 14 residues. Germline CDR1 WSHSY, CDR2 SAAADI. V shed 4 bases, J shed 6 bases, and the junction held 5 bases outside the gene matches. CDR3 coding DNA: TGCGCCAGCAGTGCTTCTCAGGGGGCCGGGGAGCTGTTTTTT. This gives the protein CASSASQGAGELFF.

The chain couples TRBV19 to TRBJ1-1; D may be TRBD1 (6 bases). With 5 bases removed from V and 11 bases from J, the gap between germline ends came to 12 bases. CDR1 is LNHDA, CDR2 SQIVND, per germline (reference sequence). CDR3 length: 11 amino acids. CDR3 nucleotides: TGTGCCAGTAGTCTCCAGGGGTGGGCTTTCTTT. This codes for CASSLQGWAFF.

The rearrangement uses TRBV5-1 and TRBJ1-2; D uncertain. V gave up 3 bases and J gave up 3 bases, with 12 bases separating them. The CDR3 contains 14 residues. Germline values: CDR1 SGHRS, CDR2 YFSETQ. The chain's CDR3 is CASSSGGSDYGYTF. The CDR3 DNA reads TGCGCCAGCAGCTCGGGAGGGTCCGACTATGGCTACACCTTC.

The rearrangement joins TRBV5-1 to TRBJ2-1, with D perhaps matching TRBD1 or TRBD2 (7 bases each). This CDR3 comprises 16 residues. The V and J ends lost 6 bases and 5 bases respectively, with 21 bases between them. Per the germline V gene, CDR1 is SGHRS and CDR2 is YFSETQ. CDR3 sequence (DNA): TGCGCCAGCACCCGGGGGGACAGAATAGATAACAATGAGCAGTTCTTC. Protein product: CASTRGDRIDNNEQFF.

This sequence joins TRBV6-5 and TRBJ2-7, with 8 nucleotides matching TRBD1. J gave up 3 bases and V 5 bases, and 6 bases lay outside the gene matches. Germline values: CDR1 MNHEY, CDR2 SVGAGI. This CDR3 spans 14 amino acids. The CDR3 sequence is CASSPWTGHYEQYF. In DNA, the CDR3 is TGTGCCAGCAGTCCATGGACAGGGCACTACGAGCAGTACTTC.